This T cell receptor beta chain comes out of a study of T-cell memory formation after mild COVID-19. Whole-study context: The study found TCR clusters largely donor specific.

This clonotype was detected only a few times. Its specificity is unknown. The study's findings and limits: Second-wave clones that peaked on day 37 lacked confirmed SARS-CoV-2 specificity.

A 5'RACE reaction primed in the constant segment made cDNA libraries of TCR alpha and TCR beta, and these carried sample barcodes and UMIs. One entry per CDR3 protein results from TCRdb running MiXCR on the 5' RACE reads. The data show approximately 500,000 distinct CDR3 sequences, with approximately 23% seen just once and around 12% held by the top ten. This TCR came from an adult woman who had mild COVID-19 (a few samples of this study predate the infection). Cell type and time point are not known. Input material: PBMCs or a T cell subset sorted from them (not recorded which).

Here the CDR3 DNA reads TGCAGCGTTGAACCTTGGACGTGGGGCTCCTACAATGAGCAGTTCTTC. It codes for CSVEPWTWGSYNEQFF. V is TRBV29-1 and J is TRBJ2-1, with no clear D. The CDR3 consists of 16 residues. The germline gives CDR1 SQVTM, CDR2 ANQGSEA. The V end lost 2 bases, the J end lost 0 bases, and 14 bases lay between the germline ends.